This T cell receptor (beta chain) was sequenced for a study of blood T cells in healthy people across ages. Per individual sample, total RNA of at least 6 micrograms was extracted. About this clonotype: Antigen: not known. At one end the junction does not follow the germline gene, possibly because of a read error.

Study results and limitations: Roughly linear declines in TCR beta diversity per million T cells occurred with age. PBMCs were not sorted, which prevented a conclusive comparison of naive versus antigen-experienced cells. Any changes in expanded clonotypes were possibly confounded, as donor CMV status remained unknown.

The germline CDR1 and CDR2 sequences are SSHAT and FNYEAQ (reference sequence). The CDR3 sequence is 13 residues long. Alongside a J-beta primer mix, a sample-barcoded 5' primer served in a second PCR lasting 7 to 11 cycles. TCRdb fed the 5' RACE reads into MiXCR, producing one record per CDR3 protein. The repertoire holds some 1.7 million distinct CDR3 sequences, with roughly 27% as singletons. Sequenced: blood. This sequence joins TRBV7-7 and TRBJ2-5; no clear D. The sequence derives from a woman under 40 in good health. In DNA form, the CDR3 reads TGTGCCAGCAGCTTAGACCGGCGAGAGACCCAGGACTTC. It yields the protein CASSLDRRETQDF.